These 14 T cell receptor beta chains were all obtained from the same sample, sequenced in a study of shared clonotypes between healthy human individuals. Assay used: immunoSEQ multiplex PCR; TCRdb lists only in-frame clones, some missing. In the table there are some 2,100,000 clones, about 92% of which are singletons. Terminally differentiated effector memory CD45RA+ cells were excluded from the naive CD8 cells, which were CD45RO-negative and positively selected for CCR7. The sequenced sample consisted of naive CD8+ T cells from PBMCs. These receptors were taken from a man between 18 and 35 years old in good health. Some clones in this sample may be carry-over from other donors' samples.

V usage is TRBV27 and J usage is TRBJ2-7, with D uncertain. Germline CDR1 and CDR2: MNHEY and SMNVEV (reference sequence). V dropped 6 bases and J dropped 3 bases, with 21 bases sitting between them. The CDR3 totals 16 residues. The CDR3 loop reads CASSLTPTSDLYEQYF. CDR3 nucleotide sequence: TGTGCCAGCAGCCTAACACCGACCTCCGACCTCTACGAGCAGTACTTC.

Comment on this clone: A read error may be the cause here, since a much bigger clone is one base away. The J gene is TRBJ2-7, the V gene TRBV9; D remains unclear. V was trimmed by 4 bases and J by 2 bases, leaving 4 bases between them. Germline V lookup: CDR1 SGDLS, CDR2 YYNGEE. This CDR3 spans 11 amino acids. The CDR3 DNA is TGTGCCAGCAGCTCCGCCTACGAGCAGTACTTC. Translating it yields CASSSAYEQYF. Together with reference TRBV9 and TRBJ2-7, the CDR3 gives the full variable domain: DSGVTQTPKHLITATGQRVTLRCSPRSGDLSVYWYQQSLDQGLQFLIQYYNGEERAKGNILERFSAQQFPDLHSELNLSSLELGDSALYFCASSSAYEQYFGPGTRLTVT.

The rearrangement joins TRBV4-1 to TRBJ2-5; D may be TRBD1 (7 bases). CDR1 and CDR2 (germline): MGHRA, YSYEKL. Trimming left V 3 bases short and J 5 bases short, with 13 bases between. The CDR3 loop spans 14 amino acids. The CDR3 sequence is CASSHPGGRETQYF. CDR3 sequence (DNA): TGCGCCAGCAGCCATCCAGGGGGGCGGGAGACCCAGTACTTC.

A word on this clone: The germline gene is not matched at one end of the junction; a read error may be the cause. The rearrangement uses TRBV5-6 and TRBJ2-5; no clear D. The CDR3 runs 15 residues. Germline loops: CDR1 SGHDT, CDR2 YYEEEE. The CDR3 here is CANSLEWQIQETQYF. CDR3 nucleotide sequence: TGTGCCAACAGCTTGGAGTGGCAGATCCAAGAGACCCAGTACTTC.

For this clone: One end of the junction varies from germline; a read error may be responsible. This chain uses TRBV5-4 with TRBJ2-3; 9 nucleotides line up with TRBD2. The germline gives CDR1 SGHNT, CDR2 YYREEE (reference sequence). This CDR3 region has 13 residues. In DNA, the CDR3 is TGTGCCAGCAGCTCAAGAAGCGGGAGGACGGAGCATTTT. This encodes CASSSRSGRTEHF.

This clone appeared a few times. The chain joins TRBV4-2 to TRBJ1-2; D may be TRBD1 (5 bases). CDR1 is LGHNA, CDR2 YNFKEQ, per germline. Trimming pared 1 base from V and 2 bases from J, leaving 8 bases between. CDR3 length: 14 amino acids. CDR3 protein: CASSQVGDNYGYTF. The CDR3 DNA is TGTGCCAGCAGCCAAGTAGGGGACAACTATGGCTACACCTTC.

The sample holds one count of this clone. This chain links TRBV29-1 with TRBJ2-6; D remains unclear. The CDR3 has 17 amino acids. Per germline, CDR1 SQVTM and CDR2 ANQGSEA. The V and J ends lost 7 bases and 0 bases respectively, with 19 bases between them. The CDR3 DNA reads TGCAGCGCCCCCTCGGGCGCAAGGAGCTCTGGGGCCAACGTCCTGACTTTC. Translation gives CSAPSGARSSGANVLTF.

V usage is TRBV27 and J usage is TRBJ2-1; D gene ambiguous. CDR3 length: 16 residues. Germline V gene sequence: CDR1 MNHEY, CDR2 SMNVEV (reference sequence). V was clipped by 5 bases and J by 0 bases, with 14 bases between them. CDR3 loop: CASSPLPADSYNEQFF. The CDR3 coding sequence is TGTGCCAGCAGTCCCCTTCCCGCGGACTCCTACAATGAGCAGTTCTTC.

The rearrangement joins TRBV5-4 to TRBJ2-1, with 11 bases identical to TRBD2. The junction had 7 bases not matched to a gene; V was cut back by 4 bases and J by 1 base. Germline V gives CDR1 SGHNT, CDR2 YYREEE (reference sequence). CDR3 length: 17 residues. The CDR3 DNA sequence: TGTGCCAGCAGCCGGCTTGGACTAGCGGGTTCCTACAATGAGCAGTTCTTC. This encodes CASSRLGLAGSYNEQFF.

This clone was seen just once. V usage is TRBV6-5 and J usage is TRBJ2-7; D possibly corresponds to TRBD1 (5 bases). There are 14 residues in the CDR3. The V end lost 2 bases, the J end lost 5 bases, and 13 bases lay between the germline ends. The germline V gene encodes CDR1 MNHEY and CDR2 SVGAGI. This chain's CDR3 is CASSYRGLSHEQYF. The CDR3 DNA reads as TGTGCCAGCAGTTACAGGGGCCTTTCCCACGAGCAGTACTTC.

The chain joins TRBV7-2 to TRBJ2-3; TRBD2 matches 10 bases. The J segment lost 5 bases and the V segment lost 1 base, leaving 6 bases of the junction unmatched. This CDR3 is 16 amino acids long. Per germline, CDR1 SGHTA and CDR2 FQGNSA. CDR3 DNA: TGTGCCAGCAGCTTAGTAGCGGGAGGTGAGGAAGATACGCAGTATTTT. It specifies CASSLVAGGEEDTQYF.

The chain uses TRBV9 and TRBJ1-2; perhaps TRBD1 as D (6 bases). Germline loops: CDR1 SGDLS, CDR2 YYNGEE. V lost 2 bases, J lost 0 bases, and 14 bases lay in between. This CDR3 region has 16 residues. In nucleotides, the CDR3 is TGTGCCAGCAGCGTCAGGACAGACGACTCTAACTATGGCTACACCTTC. This gives the protein CASSVRTDDSNYGYTF.

The CDR3 DNA reads as TGTGCCAGCAGTTTCTGGGGAAGAGCCGGGGAGCTGTTTTTT. Translating it yields CASSFWGRAGELFF. The V gene is TRBV27, the J gene TRBJ2-2; D uncertain. The V gene's germline CDR1 is MNHEY and CDR2 SMNVEV (reference sequence). Trimming stripped 3 bases from V and 6 bases from J, with 11 bases between. The CDR3 extends over 14 amino acids.

V gene TRBV4-3 combines with J gene TRBJ1-5; 7 positions agree with TRBD1. The germline CDR1 and CDR2 sequences are LGHNA and YSLEER. This CDR3 contains 14 residues. V shed 5 bases and J 1 base; nucleotides not matched to a gene: 2. The CDR3 coding sequence is TGCGCCAGCAGCGTGGACAGGAGCAATCAGCCCCAGCATTTT. Translation: CASSVDRSNQPQHF.